Listed here are 18 T cell receptor beta chains from one sample, sequenced in a study of blood T cell repertoires in COVID-19. Using immunoSEQ multiplex PCR, the repertoire was profiled, and TCRdb retains in-frame clones only, with some absent. The sample holds about 97,000 clones, roughly nine tenths seen once. The sequenced sample consisted of peripheral blood. These receptors all stem from a man aged 50 or older with acute or convalescent COVID-19.

The chain combines TRBV19 with TRBJ2-1; 11 positions match TRBD2. CDR3 length: 16 amino acids. Trimming at V came to 7 bases and at J to 9 bases, leaving 14 bases not matched to a gene. Germline CDR1 and CDR2: LNHDA and SQIVND (reference sequence). Here the CDR3 DNA reads TGTGCCAGTACTAAACTAGCGGGGGCCCTTAACACTGAGCAGTTCTTC. Protein product: CASTKLAGALNTEQFF.

J is TRBJ1-5 and V is TRBV4-1, with D tentatively TRBD1 (6 bases). Trimming took off 3 bases at V and 7 bases at J, with 25 bases between the two ends. Germline V CDR1 and CDR2: MGHRA, YSYEKL. The CDR3 runs 18 residues. CDR3 in DNA: TGCGCCAGCAGCCATTTACCGGGACACTCAATTTCGGGACAGCCCCAGCATTTT. Protein: CASSHLPGHSISGQPQHF.

V is TRBV9 and J is TRBJ1-1; 7 bases match TRBD1. The CDR3 sequence is 12 residues long. J gave up 8 bases and V 4 bases, and 5 bases lay outside the gene matches. CDR1 SGDLS and CDR2 YYNGEE come from the germline V gene. CDR3 region: CASSHGTAEAFF. The CDR3 nucleotides are TGTGCCAGCAGCCACGGGACAGCAGAAGCTTTCTTT.

The genes are TRBV5-1 and TRBJ2-1; 7 nucleotides agree with TRBD2. Germline CDR1 SGHRS, CDR2 YFSETQ. The CDR3 consists of 16 residues. After removal of 3 bases from V and 0 bases from J, the junction contained 6 bases not matched to a gene. The CDR3 loop is CASSSGAGSSYNEQFF. In DNA form, the CDR3 reads TGCGCCAGCAGCTCGGGAGCGGGGAGCTCCTACAATGAGCAGTTCTTC.

The rearrangement links TRBV5-6 to TRBJ2-3, with D perhaps TRBD1 (5 bases). The germline CDR1 and CDR2 sequences are SGHDT and YYEEEE. The CDR3 is made up of 11 amino acids. V was cut by 0 bases and J by 9 bases, with 5 bases left in between. This chain's CDR3 is CASSLGGTQYF. Written as DNA, the CDR3 is TGTGCCAGCAGCTTGGGGGGCACGCAGTATTTT.

V usage is TRBV6-2 or TRBV6-3 and J usage is TRBJ1-5; 8 bases agree with TRBD1. CDR3 length: 14 residues. Germline CDR1 is MNHEY and CDR2 is SVGEGT. V gave up 5 bases and J gave up 2 bases; unmatched junction bases: 2. The CDR3 reads CASSETGGNQPQHF. CDR3 nucleotide sequence: TGTGCCAGCAGTGAGACAGGGGGCAATCAGCCCCAGCATTTT.

The rearrangement uses TRBV3-1 (or the pseudogene TRBV3-2) and TRBJ2-2; 12 bases map to TRBD1. V lost 4 bases and J lost 14; bases outside the gene matches: 14. The CDR3 sequence is 16 residues long. In germline, CDR1 is LGHDT, CDR2 YNNKEL (reference sequence). In DNA form, the CDR3 reads TGTGCCAGCAGCCCCCGTCCCGGGACAGGGGGCAGGGGCCTGTTTTTT. Its translation: CASSPRPGTGGRGLFF.

The chain carries TRBV7-9 and TRBJ1-1; no firm D call. The V end lost 0 bases, the J end lost 4 bases, and 6 bases lay between the germline ends. In germline, CDR1 is SEHNR, CDR2 FQNEAQ (reference sequence). There are 13 residues in the CDR3. CDR3 amino acids: CASSLAPSTEAFF. The CDR3 DNA is TGTGCCAGCAGCTTAGCGCCGAGCACTGAAGCTTTCTTT.

The rearrangement links TRBV6-2 or TRBV6-3 to TRBJ1-5; D may be TRBD1 (5 bases). The CDR3 length is 19 residues. V shed 3 bases and J shed 2 bases, with 23 bases lying between them. The germline V gene encodes CDR1 MNHEY and CDR2 SVGEGT. CDR3 residues: CASSYSFGKLTGGNQPQHF. As DNA, the CDR3 is TGTGCCAGCAGTTATTCCTTCGGAAAGCTGACGGGGGGCAATCAGCCCCAGCATTTT.

This chain links TRBV18 with TRBJ2-3; 10 bases match TRBD2. Germline V gene lookup returns CDR1 KGHSH and CDR2 LQKENI. V trimming: 3 bases; J trimming: 0 bases; junction bases outside the gene matches: 6. The CDR3 has 17 residues. CDR3 amino acids: CASSPTTLAGSTDTQYF. CDR3 DNA: TGTGCCAGCTCACCCACCACACTAGCGGGGAGCACAGATACGCAGTATTTT.

The genes are TRBV19 and TRBJ2-1, with 8 bases aligning to TRBD2. J lost 6 bases, V lost 0 bases, and 4 bases had no gene match. The CDR3 totals 15 residues. Germline V gene lookup returns CDR1 LNHDA and CDR2 SQIVND (reference sequence). The CDR3 is CASSIDRAGGNEQFF. DNA for the CDR3: TGTGCCAGTAGTATAGACCGTGCGGGGGGCAATGAGCAGTTCTTC.

This clone was seen a handful of times. The CDR3: CASRQVHEQYF. The CDR3 DNA reads as TGTGCCAGCAGACAGGTGCACGAGCAGTACTTC. J is TRBJ2-7 and V is TRBV6-6; the D gene is possibly TRBD1 (5 bases). Deletions cut 6 bases from V and 5 bases from J, with 8 bases between. Germline-derived CDR1 and CDR2 are MNHNY and SVGAGI (reference sequence). The CDR3 sequence is 11 residues long.

A single count supports this clone. This sequence joins TRBV28 and TRBJ1-6; 9 bases are shared with TRBD1. The germline CDR1 and CDR2 sequences are MDHEN and SYDVKM. The CDR3 is 15 amino acids. Trimming at V came to 6 bases and at J to 2 bases, leaving 2 bases not matched to a gene. The CDR3 bases are TGTGCCAGCAGGACAGGGGGTCCCTATAATTCACCCCTCCACTTT. Its protein is CASRTGGPYNSPLHF.

The rearrangement uses TRBV13 and TRBJ2-7; TRBD2 matches 16 bases. Germline loops: CDR1 PRHDT, CDR2 FYEKMQ (reference sequence). The length of the CDR3 is 17 residues. The ends lost 5 bases at V and 6 bases at J; junction bases unmatched: 10. The CDR3 nucleotides read TGTGCCAGCAGCCTCAACAAGGGACTAGCGGGGGGGATCGAGCAGTACTTC. Amino acid sequence: CASSLNKGLAGGIEQYF. The variable domain in full, with the rest retrieved from reference TRBV13 and TRBJ2-7, is AAGVIQSPRHLIKEKRETATLKCYPIPRHDTVYWYQQGPGQDPQFLISFYEKMQSDKGSIPDRFSAQQFSDYHSELNMSSLELGDSALYFCASSLNKGLAGGIEQYFGPGTRLTVT.

This chain joins TRBV5-6 and TRBJ1-1; 7 nucleotides agree with TRBD1. The CDR3 covers 16 residues. CDR1 and CDR2 from the germline V gene are SGHDT and YYEEEE. The V gene end was trimmed by 4 bases and the J gene end by 3 bases; junction bases not matched to a gene: 12. In DNA form, the CDR3 reads TGTGCCAGCAGCCCTACCTACAGGGGCGGACACACTGAAGCTTTCTTT. It specifies CASSPTYRGGHTEAFF.

The chain employs TRBV28 and TRBJ2-5, with a tentative D call TRBD1 (5 bases). Germline V gene lookup returns CDR1 MDHEN and CDR2 SYDVKM. V was trimmed by 4 bases and J by 10 bases, leaving 10 bases between them. The CDR3 sequence is 11 residues long. Here the CDR3 DNA reads TGTGCCAGCAGTTCCGACAGAAACCAGTACTTC. Encoded protein: CASSSDRNQYF.

CDR3 sequence reads: CASSEERGGGSTDTQYF. The DNA for the CDR3 is TGTGCCAGCAGTGAGGAGCGGGGGGGCGGAAGCACAGATACGCAGTATTTT. V usage is TRBV6-1 and J usage is TRBJ2-3, with 10 nucleotides matching TRBD2. The germline CDR1 and CDR2 sequences are MNHNS and SASEGT. The length of the CDR3 is 17 residues. With 3 bases clipped from V and 0 bases from J, the junction kept 6 bases outside the gene matches.

The chain combines TRBV9 with TRBJ2-2; D might be TRBD1 (5 bases). The V gene's germline CDR1 is SGDLS and CDR2 YYNGEE. Trimming took 3 bases from V and 0 from J, leaving 9 bases between them. The CDR3 has 15 amino acids. The CDR3 loop is CASSGGQTNTGELFF. DNA for the CDR3: TGTGCCAGCAGCGGTGGACAAACGAACACCGGGGAGCTGTTTTTT. The complete variable domain, with remaining parts taken from reference TRBV9 and TRBJ2-2, reads DSGVTQTPKHLITATGQRVTLRCSPRSGDLSVYWYQQSLDQGLQFLIQYYNGEERAKGNILERFSAQQFPDLHSELNLSSLELGDSALYFCASSGGQTNTGELFFGEGSRLTVL.